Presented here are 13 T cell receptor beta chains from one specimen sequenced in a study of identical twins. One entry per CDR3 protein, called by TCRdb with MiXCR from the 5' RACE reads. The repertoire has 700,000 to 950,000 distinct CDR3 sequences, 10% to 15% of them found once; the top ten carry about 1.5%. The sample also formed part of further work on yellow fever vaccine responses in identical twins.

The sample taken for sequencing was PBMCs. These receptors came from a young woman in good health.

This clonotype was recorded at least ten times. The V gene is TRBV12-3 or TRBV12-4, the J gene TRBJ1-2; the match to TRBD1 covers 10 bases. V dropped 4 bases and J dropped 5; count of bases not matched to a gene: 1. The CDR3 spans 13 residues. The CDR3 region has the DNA TGTGCCAGCAGTTGGACAGGGGGTTATGGCTACACCTTC. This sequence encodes CASSWTGGYGYTF.

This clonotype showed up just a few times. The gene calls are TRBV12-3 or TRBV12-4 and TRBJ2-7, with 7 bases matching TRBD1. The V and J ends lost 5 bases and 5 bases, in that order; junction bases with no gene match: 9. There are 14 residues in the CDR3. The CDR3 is CASSPQTGRHEQYF. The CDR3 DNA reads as TGTGCCAGCAGTCCCCAGACAGGGCGACACGAGCAGTACTTC.

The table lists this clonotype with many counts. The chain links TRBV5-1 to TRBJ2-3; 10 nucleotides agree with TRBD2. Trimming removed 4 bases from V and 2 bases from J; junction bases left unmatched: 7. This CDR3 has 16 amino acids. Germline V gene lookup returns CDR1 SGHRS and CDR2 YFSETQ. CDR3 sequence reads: CASSLSGGTHTDTQYF. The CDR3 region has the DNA TGCGCCAGCAGCCTTAGCGGGGGGACGCACACAGATACGCAGTATTTT.

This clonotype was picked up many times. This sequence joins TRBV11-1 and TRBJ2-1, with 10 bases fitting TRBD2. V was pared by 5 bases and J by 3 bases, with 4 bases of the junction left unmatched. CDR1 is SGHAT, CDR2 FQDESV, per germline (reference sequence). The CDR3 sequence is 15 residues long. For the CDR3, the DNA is TGTGCCAGCAGCGCCGGGACTAGCGTCTACAATGAGCAGTTCTTC. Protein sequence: CASSAGTSVYNEQFF.

The CDR3 loop reads CSARDIRDQETQYF. DNA for the CDR3: TGCAGTGCTAGAGATATACGGGACCAAGAGACCCAGTACTTC. The genes are TRBV20-1 and TRBJ2-5; D unclear. Germline CDR1 and CDR2: DFQATT and SNEGSKA (reference sequence). The CDR3 has 14 amino acids. Trimming shortened V by 0 bases and J by 0 bases, and 8 bases separated the two germline ends.

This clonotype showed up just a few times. CDR3 region: CASSLLSGSSYEQYF. The CDR3 DNA follows: TGTGCCAGCTCACTGCTTAGCGGGAGTTCCTACGAGCAGTACTTC. This chain joins TRBV18 and TRBJ2-7; 9 nucleotides line up with TRBD2. V dropped 4 bases and J dropped 1; count of bases not matched to a gene: 5. In germline, CDR1 is KGHSH, CDR2 LQKENI. This CDR3 has 15 amino acids.

DNA for the CDR3: TGTGCCAGCAGCTTAGGATCCTTGTTGGGGAGACGATTATCTGGGGCCAACGTCCTGACTTTC. It yields the protein CASSLGSLLGRRLSGANVLTF. The V and J genes are TRBV11-1 and TRBJ2-6, with D perhaps matching TRBD2 (5 bases). The CDR3 runs 21 residues. The V gene's germline CDR1 is SGHAT and CDR2 FQDESV (reference sequence). Trimming cost V 1 base and J 1 base, with 23 bases left between them.

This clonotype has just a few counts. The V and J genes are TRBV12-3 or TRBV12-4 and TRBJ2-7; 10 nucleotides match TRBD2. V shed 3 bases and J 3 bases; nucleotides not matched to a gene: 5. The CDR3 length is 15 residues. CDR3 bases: TGTGCCAGCAGTTTTTCCAGCGGGAGGGGCTACGAGCAGTACTTC. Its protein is CASSFSSGRGYEQYF.

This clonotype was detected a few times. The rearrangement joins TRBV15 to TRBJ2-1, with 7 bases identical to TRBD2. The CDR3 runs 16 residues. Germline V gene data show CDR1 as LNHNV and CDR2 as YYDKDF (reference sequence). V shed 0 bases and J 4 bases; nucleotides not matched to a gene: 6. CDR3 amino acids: CATSRDLADNYNEQFF. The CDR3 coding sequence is TGTGCCACCAGCAGAGATCTAGCGGATAATTACAATGAGCAGTTCTTC.

The CDR3 loop is CATSKDFETSGSGEQFF. CDR3 sequence (DNA): TGTGCCACCAGCAAAGACTTTGAGACTAGCGGGAGTGGGGAGCAGTTCTTC. The chain links TRBV12-5 to TRBJ2-1; TRBD2 agrees at 12 bases. Looked up from germline, CDR1 is LGHNT and CDR2 is FRNRAP. The CDR3 contains 17 residues.

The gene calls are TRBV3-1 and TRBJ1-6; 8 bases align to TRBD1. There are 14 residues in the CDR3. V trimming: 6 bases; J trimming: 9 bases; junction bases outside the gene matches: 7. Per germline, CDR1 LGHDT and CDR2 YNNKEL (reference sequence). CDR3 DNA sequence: TGTGCCAGCAGTTACAGGGGGGGGAGTTCACCCCTCCACTTT. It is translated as CASSYRGGSSPLHF.

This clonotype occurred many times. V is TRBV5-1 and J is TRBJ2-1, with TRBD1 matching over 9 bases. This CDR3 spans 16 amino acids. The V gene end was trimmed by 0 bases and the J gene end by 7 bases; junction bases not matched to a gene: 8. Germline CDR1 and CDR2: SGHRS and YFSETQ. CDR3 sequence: CASSLAGQGQRNEQFF. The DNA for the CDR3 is TGCGCCAGCAGCTTGGCCGGACAGGGGCAAAGGAATGAGCAGTTCTTC.

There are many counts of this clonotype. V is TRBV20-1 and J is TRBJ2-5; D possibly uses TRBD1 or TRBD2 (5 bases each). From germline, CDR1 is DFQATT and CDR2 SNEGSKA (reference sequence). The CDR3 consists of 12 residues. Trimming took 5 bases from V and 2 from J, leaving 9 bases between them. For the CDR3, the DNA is TGCAGTGCTGAGGGGCCGCAAGAGACCCAGTACTTC. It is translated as CSAEGPQETQYF.